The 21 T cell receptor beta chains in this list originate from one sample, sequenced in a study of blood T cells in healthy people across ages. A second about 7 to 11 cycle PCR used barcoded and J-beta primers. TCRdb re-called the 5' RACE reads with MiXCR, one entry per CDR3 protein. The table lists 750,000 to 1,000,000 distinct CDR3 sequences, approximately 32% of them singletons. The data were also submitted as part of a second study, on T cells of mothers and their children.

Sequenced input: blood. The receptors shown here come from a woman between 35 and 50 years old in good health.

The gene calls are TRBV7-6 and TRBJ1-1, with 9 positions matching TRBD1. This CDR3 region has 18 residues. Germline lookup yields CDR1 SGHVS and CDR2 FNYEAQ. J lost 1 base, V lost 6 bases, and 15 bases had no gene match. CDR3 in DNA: TGTGCCAGCAGTCAATCCCCGTACAGGGGGCGGGGGAACACTGAAGCTTTCTTT. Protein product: CASSQSPYRGRGNTEAFF.

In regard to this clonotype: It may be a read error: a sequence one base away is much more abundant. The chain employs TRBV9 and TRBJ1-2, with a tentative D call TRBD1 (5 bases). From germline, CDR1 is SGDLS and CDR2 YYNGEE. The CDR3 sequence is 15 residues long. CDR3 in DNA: TGTGTCAGCAGCGTAGACAGTTCCCCTAACTATGGCTACACCTTC. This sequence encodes CVSSVDSSPNYGYTF. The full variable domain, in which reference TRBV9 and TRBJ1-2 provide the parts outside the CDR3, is DSGVTQTPKHLITATGQRVTLRCSPRSGDLSVYWYQQSLDQGLQFLIQYYNGEERAKGNILERFSAQQFPDLHSELNLSSLELGDSALYFCVSSVDSSPNYGYTFGSGTRLTVV.

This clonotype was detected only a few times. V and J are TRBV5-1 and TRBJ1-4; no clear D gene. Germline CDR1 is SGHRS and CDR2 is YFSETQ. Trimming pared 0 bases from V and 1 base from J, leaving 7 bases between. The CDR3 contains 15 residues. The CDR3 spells CASSLVTGTNEKLFF. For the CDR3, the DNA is TGCGCCAGCAGCTTGGTCACGGGAACTAATGAAAAACTGTTTTTT.

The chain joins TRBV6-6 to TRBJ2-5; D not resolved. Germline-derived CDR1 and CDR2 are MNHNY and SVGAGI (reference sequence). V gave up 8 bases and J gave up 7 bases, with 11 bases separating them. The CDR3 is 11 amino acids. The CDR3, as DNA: TGTGCCAGCGGTCATAGTCGGACCCAGTACTTC. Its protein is CASGHSRTQYF.

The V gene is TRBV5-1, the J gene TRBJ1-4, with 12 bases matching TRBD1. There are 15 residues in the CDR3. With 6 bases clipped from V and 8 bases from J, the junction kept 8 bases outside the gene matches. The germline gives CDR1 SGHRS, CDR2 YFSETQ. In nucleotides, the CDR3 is TGCGCCAGCACCGAATCCGGGACAGGGGGCGAAAAACTGTTTTTT. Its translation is CASTESGTGGEKLFF.

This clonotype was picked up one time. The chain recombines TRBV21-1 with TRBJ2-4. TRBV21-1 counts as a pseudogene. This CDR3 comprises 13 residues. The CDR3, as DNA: TGTGCCAGCAGCAAGAAACAGTTTCCGGAGCAGTACTTC. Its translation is CASSKKQFPEQYF.

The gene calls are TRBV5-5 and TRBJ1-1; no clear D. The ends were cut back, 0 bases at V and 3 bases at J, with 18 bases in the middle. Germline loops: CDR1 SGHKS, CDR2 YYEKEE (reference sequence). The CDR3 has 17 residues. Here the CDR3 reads CASSLGAAPHMDTEAFF. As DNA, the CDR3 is TGTGCCAGCAGCTTGGGGGCCGCCCCACACATGGACACTGAAGCTTTCTTT.

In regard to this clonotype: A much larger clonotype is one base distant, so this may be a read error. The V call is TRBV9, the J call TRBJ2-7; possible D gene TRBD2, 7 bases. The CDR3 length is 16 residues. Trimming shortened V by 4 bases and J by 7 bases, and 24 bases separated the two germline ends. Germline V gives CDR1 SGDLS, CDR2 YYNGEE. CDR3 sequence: CASSPWGGAVVNEQYF. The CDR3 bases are TGTGCCAGCAGCCCCTGGGGGGGGGCCGTTGTCAATGAGCAGTACTTC.

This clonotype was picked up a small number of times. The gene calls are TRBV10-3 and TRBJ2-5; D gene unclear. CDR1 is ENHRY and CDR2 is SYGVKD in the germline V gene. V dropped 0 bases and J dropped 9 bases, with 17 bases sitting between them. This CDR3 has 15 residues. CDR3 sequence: CAISESTTLGWPQYF. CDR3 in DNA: TGTGCCATCAGTGAGTCAACCACCTTAGGGTGGCCCCAGTACTTC.

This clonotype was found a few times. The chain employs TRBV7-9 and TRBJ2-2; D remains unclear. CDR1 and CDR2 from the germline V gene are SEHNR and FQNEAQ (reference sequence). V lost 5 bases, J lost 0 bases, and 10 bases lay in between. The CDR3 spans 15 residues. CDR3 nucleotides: TGTGCCAGCAGCCCCTTAGACACGAACACCGGGGAGCTGTTTTTT. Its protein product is CASSPLDTNTGELFF. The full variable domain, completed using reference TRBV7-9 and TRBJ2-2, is DTGVSQNPRHKITKRGQNVTFRCDPISEHNRLYWYRQTLGQGPEFLTYFQNEAQLEKSRLLSDRFSAERPKGSFSTLEIQRTEQGDSAMYLCASSPLDTNTGELFFGEGSRLTVL.

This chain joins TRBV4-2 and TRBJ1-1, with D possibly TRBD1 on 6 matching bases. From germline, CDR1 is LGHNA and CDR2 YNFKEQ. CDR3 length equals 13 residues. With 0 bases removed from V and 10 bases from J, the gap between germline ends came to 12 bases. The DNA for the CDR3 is TGTGCCAGCAGCCAAGATGGGGGGCGGCCAGCTTTCTTT. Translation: CASSQDGGRPAFF.

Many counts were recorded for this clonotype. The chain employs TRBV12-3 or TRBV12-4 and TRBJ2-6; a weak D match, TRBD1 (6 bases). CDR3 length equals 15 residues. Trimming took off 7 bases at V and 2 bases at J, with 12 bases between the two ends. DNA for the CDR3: TGTGCCAGCAACCTCGACAGGACTGGGGCCAACGTCCTGACTTTC. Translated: CASNLDRTGANVLTF.

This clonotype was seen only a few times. The CDR3 DNA reads TGTGCCATCAGGAGGGTACAGGGGGAAGAGACCCAGTACTTC. Translating gives CAIRRVQGEETQYF. V gene TRBV10-3 combines with J gene TRBJ2-5, with 8 bases aligning to TRBD1. V lost 6 bases to trimming and J lost 3 bases; unmatched junction nucleotides: 6. The CDR3 has 14 amino acids. Germline V CDR1 and CDR2: ENHRY, SYGVKD.

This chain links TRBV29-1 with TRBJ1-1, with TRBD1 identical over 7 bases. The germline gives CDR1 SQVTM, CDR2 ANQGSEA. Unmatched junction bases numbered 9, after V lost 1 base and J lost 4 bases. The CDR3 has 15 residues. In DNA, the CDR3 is TGCAGCGTTGAAGTGTTTGGACAGGCGGGCACTGAAGCTTTCTTT. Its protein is CSVEVFGQAGTEAFF.

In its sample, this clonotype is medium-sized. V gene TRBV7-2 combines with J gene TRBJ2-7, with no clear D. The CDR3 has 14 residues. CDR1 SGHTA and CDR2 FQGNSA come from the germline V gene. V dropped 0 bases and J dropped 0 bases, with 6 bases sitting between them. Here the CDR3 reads CASSLAPNSYEQYF. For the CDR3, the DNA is TGTGCCAGCAGCTTAGCGCCTAACTCCTACGAGCAGTACTTC.

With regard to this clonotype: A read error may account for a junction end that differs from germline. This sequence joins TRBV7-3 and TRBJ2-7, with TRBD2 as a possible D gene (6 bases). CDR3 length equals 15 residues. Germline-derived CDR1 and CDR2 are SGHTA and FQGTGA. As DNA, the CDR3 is TGTACCAGCAGCTTTGGGGCAGGGAGGACCTACGAGCAGTACTTC. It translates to CTSSFGAGRTYEQYF.

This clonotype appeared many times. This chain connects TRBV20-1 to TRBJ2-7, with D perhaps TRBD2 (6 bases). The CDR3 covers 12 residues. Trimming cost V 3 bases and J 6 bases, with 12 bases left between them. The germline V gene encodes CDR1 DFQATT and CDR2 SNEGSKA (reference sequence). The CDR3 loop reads CSASRDSGEQYF. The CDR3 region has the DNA TGCAGTGCTAGTCGGGACTCGGGCGAGCAGTACTTC.

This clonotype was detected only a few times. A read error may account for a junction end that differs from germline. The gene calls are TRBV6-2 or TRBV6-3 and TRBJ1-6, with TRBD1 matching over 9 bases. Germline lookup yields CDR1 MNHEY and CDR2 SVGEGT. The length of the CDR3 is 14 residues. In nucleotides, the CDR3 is TGTGCCGGCAGCAGTACAGGGGGCTATTCACCCCTCCACTTT. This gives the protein CAGSSTGGYSPLHF.

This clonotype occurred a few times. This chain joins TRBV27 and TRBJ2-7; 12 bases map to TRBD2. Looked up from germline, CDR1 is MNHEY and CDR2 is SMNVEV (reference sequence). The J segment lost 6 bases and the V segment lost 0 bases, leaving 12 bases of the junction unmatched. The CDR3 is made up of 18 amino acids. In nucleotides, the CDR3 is TGTGCCAGCAGTTTATCGCGAGGGGCTAGCGGGGGGGCCTTCGAGCAGTACTTC. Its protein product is CASSLSRGASGGAFEQYF.

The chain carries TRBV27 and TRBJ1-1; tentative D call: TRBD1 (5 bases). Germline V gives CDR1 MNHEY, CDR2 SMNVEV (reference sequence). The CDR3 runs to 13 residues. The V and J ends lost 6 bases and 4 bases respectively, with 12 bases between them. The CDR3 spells CASRIDRGTEAFF. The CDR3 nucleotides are TGTGCCAGCAGGATAGACAGAGGCACTGAAGCTTTCTTT.

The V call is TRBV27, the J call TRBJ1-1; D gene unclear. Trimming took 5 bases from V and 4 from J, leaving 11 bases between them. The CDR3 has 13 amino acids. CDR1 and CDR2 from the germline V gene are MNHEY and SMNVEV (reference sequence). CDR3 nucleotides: TGTGCCAGCAGTCCCGCTTTGGGCACTGAAGCTTTCTTT. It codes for CASSPALGTEAFF.